The 9 T cell receptor beta chains presented below share a single source sample, sequenced in a study of T-cell memory formation after mild COVID-19. TCRdb reprocessed the 5' RACE reads via MiXCR and lists one record per CDR3 protein. Of fewer than 200,000 distinct CDR3 sequences in the sample, about a fifth are singletons; the top ten hold under 30%. The specimen was PBMCs or a T cell subset sorted from them (not recorded which). Receptors originate from an adult woman who had mild COVID-19 (a few samples of this study predate the infection). Cell type and time point are not known.

This chain joins TRBV9 and TRBJ2-1, with a possible D match to TRBD2 (5 bases). The CDR3 spans 14 residues. The V gene's germline CDR1 is SGDLS and CDR2 YYNGEE. Deletions cut 3 bases from V and 7 bases from J, with 14 bases between. The CDR3 loop is CASSELLGSNEQFF. CDR3 DNA: TGTGCCAGCAGCGAGTTGCTAGGGAGTAATGAGCAGTTCTTC.

The chain recombines TRBV6-5 with TRBJ2-7; D is possibly TRBD1 (6 bases). The CDR3 length is 13 residues. V was shortened by 2 bases and J by 5 bases, with 10 bases between the two germline ends. Germline V gives CDR1 MNHEY, CDR2 SVGAGI. The CDR3 bases are TGTGCCAGCAGTTACGTGGGGGCGGACGAGCAGTACTTC. It yields the protein CASSYVGADEQYF.

Here the CDR3 DNA reads TGCAGTGCTCCAGCGGGAGTAGCCAAAAACATTCAGTACTTC. It encodes CSAPAGVAKNIQYF. The V and J genes are TRBV20-1 and TRBJ2-4, with 8 bases fitting TRBD2. This CDR3 spans 14 amino acids. Germline CDR1 DFQATT, CDR2 SNEGSKA (reference sequence). V lost 5 bases and J lost 0; bases outside the gene matches: 3.

The chain links TRBV12-3 or TRBV12-4 to TRBJ1-5, with TRBD1 matching 7 bases. V trimming: 5 bases; J trimming: 4 bases; junction bases outside the gene matches: 11. The CDR3 is 16 residues long. DNA of the CDR3: TGTGCCAGCAGTCGACAGGGAGGGGGGTCAAATCAGCCCCAGCATTTT. Translated: CASSRQGGGSNQPQHF.

In the case of this clonotype: It differs at one base from a far larger clone, so likely a read error. V is TRBV27 and J is TRBJ1-1; D not resolved. CDR1 is MNHEY and CDR2 is SMNVEV in the germline V gene (reference sequence). The CDR3 runs 13 residues. For the CDR3, the DNA is TGTGCCAGCAGTTTGGGAGGGAACAATGAAGCTTTCTTT. This sequence encodes CASSLGGNNEAFF.

The table lists this clonotype with a few counts. V gene TRBV13 combines with J gene TRBJ2-1; 7 bases map to TRBD2. Germline CDR1 PRHDT, CDR2 FYEKMQ (reference sequence). Germline trimming cut 4 bases from V and 6 bases from J; bases unmatched to any gene: 12. The CDR3 totals 16 residues. The CDR3 here is CASSSIRTSSFNEQFF. In DNA form, the CDR3 reads TGTGCCAGCAGCTCCATCCGGACTAGTTCATTCAATGAGCAGTTCTTC.

The genes are TRBV20-1 and TRBJ1-1; D is possibly TRBD1 (6 bases). This CDR3 spans 14 amino acids. Germline V gene lookup returns CDR1 DFQATT and CDR2 SNEGSKA (reference sequence). V gave up 4 bases and J gave up 0 bases, with 12 bases separating them. The CDR3 bases are TGCAGTGCTATTTACAGGGCCATGAACACTGAAGCTTTCTTT. Protein product: CSAIYRAMNTEAFF.

The chain is built from TRBV11-1 and TRBJ2-5, with D maybe TRBD1 (6 bases). V was clipped by 0 bases and J by 2 bases, with 10 bases between them. This CDR3 has 15 residues. The germline CDR1 and CDR2 sequences are SGHAT and FQDESV (reference sequence). The CDR3 reads CASSLAGALQETQYF. CDR3 DNA sequence: TGTGCCAGCAGCTTAGCGGGGGCGCTACAAGAGACCCAGTACTTC.

The V and J genes are TRBV6-6 and TRBJ2-3, with TRBD1 as a possible D gene (6 bases). The CDR3 runs 19 residues. V lost 5 bases to trimming and J lost 0 bases, with 24 bases between them. Looked up from germline, CDR1 is MNHNY and CDR2 is SVGAGI (reference sequence). CDR3 nucleotide sequence: TGTGCCAGCAGTCCAAATATACTTTGGGACACTTCTAGCACAGATACGCAGTATTTT. Its translation: CASSPNILWDTSSTDTQYF.